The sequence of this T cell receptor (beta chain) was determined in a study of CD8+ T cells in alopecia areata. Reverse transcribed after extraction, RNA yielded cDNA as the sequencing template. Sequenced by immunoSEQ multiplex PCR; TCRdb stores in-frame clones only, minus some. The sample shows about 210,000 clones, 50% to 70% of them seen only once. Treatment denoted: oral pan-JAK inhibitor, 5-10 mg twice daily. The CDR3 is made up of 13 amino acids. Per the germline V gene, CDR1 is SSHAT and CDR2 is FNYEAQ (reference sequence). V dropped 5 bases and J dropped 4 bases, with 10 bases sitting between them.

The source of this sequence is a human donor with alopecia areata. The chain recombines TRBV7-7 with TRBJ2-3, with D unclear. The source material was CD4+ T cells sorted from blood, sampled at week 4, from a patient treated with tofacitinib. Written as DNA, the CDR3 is TGTGCCAGCAGCCCGAAGGGTCCAGATACGCAGTATTTT. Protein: CASSPKGPDTQYF.